A single T cell receptor (beta chain) is shown here with its context. This clonotype has a single count. The clone's antigen remains unknown. Base qualities were left out, and no much larger clone turns up one base away. One read alone provides weak support. Ophthalmopathy patients had moderately to severely active disease, with a Clinical Activity Score of 3 or more, a NOSPECS grade of 4 or more, and a disease duration of less than 3 months. Exclusion was applied to patients with uncontrolled infections, other autoimmune diseases, pregnancy or lactation. Diagnoses were established on the basis of clinical symptoms, serum thyroxine and TRAb, thyroid ultrasound, and orbital computed tomography. PBMCs were isolated from about 10 ml of fresh peripheral blood by Ficoll-Paque density gradient centrifugation. Trizol reagent was used to extract total RNA, and RNA quality was then checked on an Agilent 2100 Bioanalyzer.

This sample was included in a study of T cells in Graves' hyperthyroidism and ophthalmopathy (dated by TCRdb to between 2018 and 2020). Regarding the research as a whole: Peripheral blood was sampled at the time of initial diagnosis, prior to any treatment. A discovery cohort of around 100 patients, roughly 45 with Graves' ophthalmopathy and over 55 with stable Graves' hyperthyroidism, was used to find distinguishing TCR V-J signatures. Prospective prediction of ophthalmopathy was tested in an independent validation cohort of 18 to 20 hyperthyroidism patients and some 17 patients who later progressed to ophthalmopathy. The approximately 100 discovery patients were divided at random into training and test sets in a 7:3 ratio. In addition, the study compared T-cell repertoires in thyroid tissue and in blood from about six Graves' hyperthyroidism patients. Once sampling was done, hyperthyroidism patients were given methimazole at a starting dose of 30 mg daily, whereas ophthalmopathy patients were given high-dose intravenous methylprednisolone. The paper reports TCR Vbeta CDR3 sequencing of 140 or so peripheral blood samples: some 44 ophthalmopathy, under 80 hyperthyroidism and around 17 progressor patients.

V loses 3 bases at its end and J loses 0 bases; junction bases beyond the gene matches: 2. From its cysteine to its phenylalanine, the CDR3 spans 15 amino acids. Of the read, only the CDR3 DNA is kept; its 45 bases are in frame from base 1. Looking up the germline V gene (reference sequence) yields CDR1 MNHEY and CDR2 SMNVEV. The TCR beta CDR3 regions were amplified from the RNA transcripts. A first-round RT-PCR of the TCR CDR3 used the HTBI primer set with the Qiagen OneStep RT-PCR kit. Libraries were constructed in a second round of multiplex PCR, after which size selection and purification were performed. Libraries were sequenced paired-end with 100 bp reads on an Illumina HiSeq2000. Per the authors' processing: Raw data were processed with SOAPnuke, discarding reads with adapters, uncalled bases, mean Phred below 15, or no exact constant-primer or identifier match. COPE v1.2.5 was used to merge the high-quality paired reads, and each unique nucleotide sequence was defined as a clonotype. MiTCR v1.1 was used to align clonotypes to the IMGT TRBV, TRBD and TRBJ reference segments. Analysis was restricted to V-J combinations with a frequency above 0.0001, which covered just over 98% of repertoires. The TCS score was defined as F50 (clonal expansion) divided by E x V (chaos), with BLOSUM62-based TCRdist calculated between CDR3 peptides within each V-J. Welch's t-statistics and random forest reduced roughly 530 V-J features to some 14, which were used in a naive Bayes classifier (R e1071). TCRdb reran the public reads through fastp at Q25 and MiXCR, keeping productive beta chains. Rows are unified per CDR3 protein, each entry keeping the most common DNA and genes. It is TCRdb's table, rather than the study itself, that gives the V and J calls and clone size. The sample includes more than 350,000 distinct CDR3 sequences, with 13% to 15% observed a single time. The top ten clonotypes cover roughly a fifth of the sample.

Results the study describes overall, beyond this receptor: In validation, the model predicted progression to ophthalmopathy a median of 6.5 months before onset, with over 60% sensitivity and nearly 75% specificity. No statistical method was used to fix the sample size in advance, and group allocation was not hidden from the investigators. Ophthalmopathy was separated from stable hyperthyroidism by a 13 V-J signature model, with approximately 89% sensitivity and approximately 81% specificity obtained in cross-validation and 80%/75% obtained in testing. Blood samples also contained most of the expanded thyroid clonotypes (frequency above 0.001), which suggests that blood repertoires may reflect thyroid immune responses.

Rearrangement joined TRBV27 to TRBJ2-5, and 9 junctional nucleotides match TRBD2. This TCR was recovered from a woman aged 60-75 years with Graves' ophthalmopathy. The sequenced sample consisted of blood. The CDR3 protein is CASSLASGNQETQYF. The nucleotide sequence reads as follows: TGTGCCAGCAGTTTGGCTAGCGGGAACCAAGAGACCCAGTACTTC.